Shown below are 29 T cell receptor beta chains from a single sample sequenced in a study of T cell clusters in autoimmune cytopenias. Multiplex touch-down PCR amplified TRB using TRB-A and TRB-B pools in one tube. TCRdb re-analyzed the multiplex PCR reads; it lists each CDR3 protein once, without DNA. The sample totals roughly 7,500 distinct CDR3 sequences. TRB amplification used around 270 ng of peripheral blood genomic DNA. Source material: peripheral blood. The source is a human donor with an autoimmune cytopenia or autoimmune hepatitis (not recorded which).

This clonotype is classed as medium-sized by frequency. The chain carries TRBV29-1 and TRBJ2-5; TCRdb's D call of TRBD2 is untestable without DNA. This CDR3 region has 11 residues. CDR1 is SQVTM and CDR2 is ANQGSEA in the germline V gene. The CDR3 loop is CSDRWGETQYF.

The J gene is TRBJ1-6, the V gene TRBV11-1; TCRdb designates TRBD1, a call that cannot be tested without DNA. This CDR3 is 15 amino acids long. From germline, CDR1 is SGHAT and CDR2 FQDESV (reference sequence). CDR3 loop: CASSQQQGGNSPLHF.

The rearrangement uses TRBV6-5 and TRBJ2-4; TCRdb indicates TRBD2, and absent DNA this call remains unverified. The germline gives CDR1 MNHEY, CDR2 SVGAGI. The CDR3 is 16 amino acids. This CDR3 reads CASSYGLGGAKNIQYF.

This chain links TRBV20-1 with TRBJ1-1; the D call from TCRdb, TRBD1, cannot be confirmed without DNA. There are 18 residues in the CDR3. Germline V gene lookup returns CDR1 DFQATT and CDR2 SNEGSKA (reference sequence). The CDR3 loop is CSAALTGGRRFMNTEAFF.

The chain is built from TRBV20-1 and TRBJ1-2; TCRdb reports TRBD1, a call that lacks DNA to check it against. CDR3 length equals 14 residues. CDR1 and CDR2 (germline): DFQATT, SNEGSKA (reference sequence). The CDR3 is CSARHSTGDYGYTF.

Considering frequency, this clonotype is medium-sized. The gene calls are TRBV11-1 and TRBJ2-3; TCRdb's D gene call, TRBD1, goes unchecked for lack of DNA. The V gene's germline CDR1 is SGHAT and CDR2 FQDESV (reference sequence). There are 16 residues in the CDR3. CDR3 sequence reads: CASSLVPGGDTDTQYF.

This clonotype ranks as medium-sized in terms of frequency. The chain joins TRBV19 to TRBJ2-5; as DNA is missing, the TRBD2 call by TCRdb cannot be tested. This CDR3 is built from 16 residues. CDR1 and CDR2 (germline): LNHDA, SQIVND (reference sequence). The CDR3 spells CASSPGLAGVVETQYF.

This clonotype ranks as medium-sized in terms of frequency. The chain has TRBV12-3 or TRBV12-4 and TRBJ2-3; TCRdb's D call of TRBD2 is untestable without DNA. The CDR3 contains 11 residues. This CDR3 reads CASQIAGARYF.

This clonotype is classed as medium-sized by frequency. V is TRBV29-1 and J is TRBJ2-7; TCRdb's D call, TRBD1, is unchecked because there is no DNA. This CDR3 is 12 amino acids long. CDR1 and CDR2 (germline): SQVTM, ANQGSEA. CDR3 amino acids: CSVVGRGAEQYF.

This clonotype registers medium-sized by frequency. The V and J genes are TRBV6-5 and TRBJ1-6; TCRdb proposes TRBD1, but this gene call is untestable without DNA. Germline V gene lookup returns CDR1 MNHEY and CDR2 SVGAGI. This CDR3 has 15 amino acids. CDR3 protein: CASSYLNGNNSPLHF.

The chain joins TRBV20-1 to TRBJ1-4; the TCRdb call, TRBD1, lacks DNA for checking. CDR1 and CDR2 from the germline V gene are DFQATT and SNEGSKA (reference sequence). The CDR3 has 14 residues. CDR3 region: CSARDGGRNEKLFF.

This chain's CDR3 is CASSQAQRGDIDTQYF. The chain couples TRBV4-2 to TRBJ2-3; TCRdb returns TRBD2, unconfirmable since there is no DNA. CDR1 is LGHNA, CDR2 YNFKEQ, per germline. The CDR3 consists of 16 residues.

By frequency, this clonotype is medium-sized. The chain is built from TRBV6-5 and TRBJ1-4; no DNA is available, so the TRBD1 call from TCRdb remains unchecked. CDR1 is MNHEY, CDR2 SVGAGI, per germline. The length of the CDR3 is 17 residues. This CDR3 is CASSYSRPGQGARKLFF.

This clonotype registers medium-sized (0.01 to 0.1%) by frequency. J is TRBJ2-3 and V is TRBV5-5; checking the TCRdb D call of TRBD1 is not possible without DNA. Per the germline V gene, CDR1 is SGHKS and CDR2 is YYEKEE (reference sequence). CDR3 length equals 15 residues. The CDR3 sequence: CASRGAGGFLDTQYF.

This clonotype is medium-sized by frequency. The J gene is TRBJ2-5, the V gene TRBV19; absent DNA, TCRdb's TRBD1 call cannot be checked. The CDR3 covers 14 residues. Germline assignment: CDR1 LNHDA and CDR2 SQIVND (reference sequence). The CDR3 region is CASSRTTGMETQYF.

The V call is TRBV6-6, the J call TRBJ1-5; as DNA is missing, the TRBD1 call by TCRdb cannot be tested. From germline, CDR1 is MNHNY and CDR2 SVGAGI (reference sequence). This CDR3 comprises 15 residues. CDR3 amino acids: CASSEEGQGYQPQHF.

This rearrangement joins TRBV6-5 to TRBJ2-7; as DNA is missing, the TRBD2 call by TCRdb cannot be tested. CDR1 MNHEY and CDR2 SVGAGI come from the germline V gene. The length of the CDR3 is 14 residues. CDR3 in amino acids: CASSLGLATYEQYF.

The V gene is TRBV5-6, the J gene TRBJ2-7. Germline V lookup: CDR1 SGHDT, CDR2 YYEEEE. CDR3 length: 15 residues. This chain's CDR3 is CASSTRTGSSYEQYF.

The CDR3 region is CAWSALPWRGREAFF. The chain carries TRBV30 and TRBJ1-1. The CDR3 is 15 amino acids. Germline lookup yields CDR1 GTSNPN and CDR2 SVGIG (reference sequence).

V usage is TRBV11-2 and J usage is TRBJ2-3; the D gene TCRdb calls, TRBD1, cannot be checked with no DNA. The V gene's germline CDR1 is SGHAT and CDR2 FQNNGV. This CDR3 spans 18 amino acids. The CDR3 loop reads CASSSPWGQGGLADTQYF.

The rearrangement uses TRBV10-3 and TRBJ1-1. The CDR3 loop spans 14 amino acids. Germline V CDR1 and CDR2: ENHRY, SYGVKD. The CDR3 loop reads CAIRGGGLNTEAFF.

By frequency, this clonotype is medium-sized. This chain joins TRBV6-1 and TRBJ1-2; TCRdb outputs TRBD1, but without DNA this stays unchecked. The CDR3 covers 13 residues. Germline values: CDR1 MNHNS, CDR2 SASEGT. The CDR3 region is CAIQPGQGYGYTF.

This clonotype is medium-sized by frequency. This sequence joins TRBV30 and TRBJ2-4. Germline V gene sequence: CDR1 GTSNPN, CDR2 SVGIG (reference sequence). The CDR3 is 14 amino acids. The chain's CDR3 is CAWSFQDGQNIQYF. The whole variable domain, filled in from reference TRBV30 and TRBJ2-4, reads SQTIHQWPATLVQPVGSPLSLECTVEGTSNPNLYWYRQAAGRGLQLLFYSVGIGQISSEVPQNLSASRPQDRQFILSSKKLLLSDSGFYLCAWSFQDGQNIQYFGAGTRLSVL.

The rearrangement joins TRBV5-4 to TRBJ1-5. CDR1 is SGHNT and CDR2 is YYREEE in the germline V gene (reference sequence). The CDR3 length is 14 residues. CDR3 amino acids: CASSSDVSEQPQHF.

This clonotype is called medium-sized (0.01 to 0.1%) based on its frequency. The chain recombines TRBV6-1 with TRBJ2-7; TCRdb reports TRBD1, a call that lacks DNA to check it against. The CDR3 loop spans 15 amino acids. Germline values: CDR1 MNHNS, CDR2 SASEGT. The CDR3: CATSHRGTGGYEQYF.

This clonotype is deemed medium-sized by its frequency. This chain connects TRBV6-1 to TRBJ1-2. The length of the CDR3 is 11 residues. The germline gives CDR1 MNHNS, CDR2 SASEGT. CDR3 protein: CASDGGGGYTF.

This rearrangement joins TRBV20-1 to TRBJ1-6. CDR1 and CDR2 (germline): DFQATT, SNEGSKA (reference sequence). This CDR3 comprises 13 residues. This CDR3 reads CSARTGPRSPLHF.

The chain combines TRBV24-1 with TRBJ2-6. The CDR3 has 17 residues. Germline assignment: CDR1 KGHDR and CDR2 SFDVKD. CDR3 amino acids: CATSDPTQKAGANVLTF.

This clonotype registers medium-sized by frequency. CDR3 amino acids: CASSRLDSPKNTGELFF. The rearrangement joins TRBV18 to TRBJ2-2; TCRdb's D gene call, TRBD1, goes unchecked for lack of DNA. CDR3 length: 17 residues. CDR1 and CDR2 from the germline V gene are KGHSH and LQKENI. Combining the CDR3 with reference TRBV18 and TRBJ2-2 gives the whole variable domain NAGVMQNPRHLVRRRGQEARLRCSPMKGHSHVYWYRQLPEEGLKFMVYLQKENIIDESGMPKERFSAEFPKEGPSILRIQQVVRGDSAAYFCASSRLDSPKNTGELFFGEGSRLTVL.